These 11 T cell receptor beta chains originate from one sample sequenced in a study of OX40 agonist ivuxolimab in advanced cancers. Data came from immunoSEQ multiplex PCR; TCRdb stores just in-frame clones and leaves some out. The sample has some 65,000 clones, roughly 87% seen once. The sequenced sample was CD4+ or CD8+ T cells sorted from blood, obtained in a trial of the OX40 agonist ivuxolimab. These receptors came from an adult with an advanced solid tumor such as melanoma, head and neck, liver or kidney cancer.

The chain has TRBV6-1 and TRBJ1-2; perhaps TRBD1 as D (6 bases). V was clipped by 6 bases and J by 4 bases, with 12 bases between them. The CDR3 totals 13 residues. Per germline, CDR1 MNHNS and CDR2 SASEGT. The DNA of the CDR3 is TGTGCCAGCAGACACGACAGGACCTATGGCTACACCTTC. It encodes CASRHDRTYGYTF.

The chain's CDR3 is CASSLTGTPTEQYF. As DNA, the CDR3 is TGCGCCAGCAGCCTGACCGGGACCCCCACCGAGCAGTACTTC. J is TRBJ2-7 and V is TRBV5-1; D may be TRBD1 or TRBD2 (5 bases each). Germline CDR1 reads SGHRS; CDR2 reads YFSETQ. Trimming left V 4 bases short and J 6 bases short, with 17 bases between. The CDR3 is made up of 14 amino acids. Complete variable domain (other parts from reference TRBV5-1 and TRBJ2-7): KAGVTQTPRYLIKTRGQQVTLSCSPISGHRSVSWYQQTPGQGLQFLFEYFSETQRNKGNFPGRFSGRQFSNSRSEMNVSTLELGDSALYLCASSLTGTPTEQYFGPGTRLTVT.

CDR3 in amino acids: CASSQEGMGQLTAQYF. DNA of the CDR3: TGTGCCAGCAGCCAAGAGGGTATGGGACAGCTCACGGCCCAGTACTTC. This chain connects TRBV4-2 to TRBJ2-5; 7 nucleotides align to TRBD1. Per the germline V gene, CDR1 is LGHNA and CDR2 is YNFKEQ. Unmatched junction bases numbered 13, after V lost 0 bases and J lost 9 bases. The CDR3 contains 16 residues.

This chain uses TRBV2 with TRBJ2-7; 10 nucleotides match TRBD1. Germline-derived CDR1 and CDR2 are SNHLY and FYNNEI. V trimming: 9 bases; J trimming: 6 bases; junction bases outside the gene matches: 11. The CDR3 loop spans 14 amino acids. CDR3 in DNA: TGTGCCAGGACGGACCCTGACAGGGGGCCCGAGCAGTACTTC. Translating gives CARTDPDRGPEQYF.

The rearrangement uses TRBV6-1 and TRBJ1-3; D is unclear. Trimming left V 1 base short and J 3 bases short, with 7 bases between. The CDR3 runs 14 residues. Germline V lookup: CDR1 MNHNS, CDR2 SASEGT. CDR3 protein: CASSEGSYGNTIYF. As DNA, the CDR3 is TGTGCCAGCAGTGAAGGTTCTTATGGAAACACCATATATTTT.

The chain couples TRBV5-1 to TRBJ1-2; D remains ambiguous. V was shortened by 0 bases and J by 2 bases, with 8 bases between the two germline ends. Germline loops: CDR1 SGHRS, CDR2 YFSETQ. This CDR3 spans 14 amino acids. The CDR3 DNA reads TGCGCCAGCAGCTTGGACGAACCGAACTATGGCTACACCTTC. This sequence encodes CASSLDEPNYGYTF.

This rearrangement joins TRBV5-1 to TRBJ1-2; 7 bases agree with TRBD1. CDR3 length equals 15 residues. The germline V gene encodes CDR1 SGHRS and CDR2 YFSETQ. J gave up 2 bases and V 4 bases, and 8 bases lay outside the gene matches. CDR3: CASSTRRDSNYGYTF. Written as DNA, the CDR3 is TGCGCCAGCAGCACCCGCCGGGACAGCAACTATGGCTACACCTTC.

The chain carries TRBV4-2 and TRBJ2-7, with D perhaps given as TRBD1 or TRBD2 (6 bases each). The CDR3 length is 15 residues. Trimming shortened V by 4 bases and J by 4 bases, and 17 bases separated the two germline ends. CDR1 and CDR2 (germline): LGHNA, YNFKEQ. The CDR3 nucleotides are TGTGCCAGCAGCCCTCAATGGGGGGCACCATACGAGCAGTACTTC. This codes for CASSPQWGAPYEQYF.

This clone was recorded only once. V and J are TRBV7-6 and TRBJ1-3; D call uncertain. Germline V lookup: CDR1 SGHVS, CDR2 FNYEAQ. The CDR3 extends over 13 amino acids. Trimming left V 4 bases short and J 4 bases short, with 8 bases between. The CDR3 coding sequence is TGTGCCAGCAGCTCTTCCCCGGGAAACACCATATATTTT. Translating it yields CASSSSPGNTIYF.

This clone has a handful of counts. The rearrangement uses TRBV4-1 and TRBJ2-7; TRBD1 is a possible D gene (6 bases). Deletions cut 5 bases from V and 2 bases from J, with 19 bases between. Looked up from germline, CDR1 is MGHRA and CDR2 is YSYEKL. The CDR3 sequence is 16 residues long. CDR3 in amino acids: CASSGIVGTRAYEQYF. DNA for the CDR3: TGCGCCAGCAGCGGTATAGTAGGGACACGGGCCTACGAGCAGTACTTC.

This clone has a handful of counts. This chain connects TRBV7-9 to TRBJ2-7, with TRBD1 matching over 7 bases. V gave up 5 bases and J gave up 1 base; unmatched junction bases: 2. The CDR3 extends over 13 amino acids. The germline V gene has CDR1 SEHNR and CDR2 FQNEAQ (reference sequence). The CDR3 bases are TGTGCCAGCAGCCCGGGACAGTCCTACGAGCAGTACTTC. This sequence encodes CASSPGQSYEQYF.